This T cell receptor beta chain was recovered during a study of T cells expressing NK-cell markers. Across the study: HCMV serostatus: seven of eight sequenced donors positive, one negative.

The CDR3 consists of 14 residues. Study outcomes and limitations: Evidence did not settle whether expanded NKG2C+ T cell clones targeted HCMV. Each of roughly 6 donors carried dominant NKG2C+ clonotypes accounting for roughly 1.0-7.0% of CD8+ T cells.

As the method of synthesis, 5'RACE template switching with UMIs yielded TCR beta cDNA. TCRdb derives one entry per CDR3 protein from the 5' RACE reads, leaving out DNA. There are 550,000 to 600,000 distinct CDR3 sequences in the sample, with approximately 3.6% held by the top ten. Concerning this clonotype itself: Antigen specificity is unknown.

Sequences were obtained from blood T cells: a sorted CD56 or NKG2C T cell subset, CD4+ or CD8+ T cells, or bulk PBMC T cells (not recorded which). This TCR was sampled from a man between 18 and 29 years old in good health. The chain recombines TRBV12-3 or TRBV12-4 with TRBJ2-2; as DNA is missing, the TRBD1 call by TCRdb cannot be tested. CDR3 sequence reads: CASRRDDNTGELFF.